The next 20 T cell receptor beta chains were all read from a single sample in a study of sequential checkpoint blockade in melanoma. Treatment meaning: randomized to nivolumab then ipilimumab (arm A) or the reverse (arm B). Using immunoSEQ multiplex PCR, the repertoire was profiled, and TCRdb retains in-frame clones only, with some absent. The repertoire includes under 12,000 clones, 78% of them detected once, and approximately 10% sits in the top ten. The sample in question was CD8+ T cells sorted from blood (inferred from file names), obtained from a patient given nivolumab and ipilimumab in sequence. All receptors derive from a human donor with melanoma.

This chain uses TRBV10-3 with TRBJ2-7; 9 nucleotides line up with TRBD1. Germline V lookup: CDR1 ENHRY, CDR2 SYGVKD. CDR3 size: 17 residues. V gave up 3 bases and J gave up 0 bases; unmatched junction bases: 9. Here the CDR3 reads CAISDVGQGPASYEQYF. DNA of the CDR3: TGTGCCATCAGTGATGTGGGACAGGGACCCGCCTCCTACGAGCAGTACTTC.

The chain carries TRBV7-9 and TRBJ2-3; TRBD1 matches 9 bases. This CDR3 contains 14 residues. Germline assignment: CDR1 SEHNR and CDR2 FQNEAQ (reference sequence). Trimming removed 4 bases from V and 5 bases from J; junction bases left unmatched: 4. This CDR3 is CASSWDRVEDTQYF. The CDR3 DNA reads TGTGCCAGCAGCTGGGACAGGGTGGAAGATACGCAGTATTTT.

V and J are TRBV6-4 and TRBJ2-2; TRBD2 matches 8 bases. CDR1 is MRHNA, CDR2 SNTAGT, per germline. Trimming cost V 3 bases and J 1 base; bases outside gene matches: 4. The CDR3 has 16 amino acids. The CDR3 DNA follows: TGTGCCAGCAGTGAAGAGGCGGGAGGGAACACCGGGGAGCTGTTTTTT. Amino acid sequence: CASSEEAGGNTGELFF.

This chain uses TRBV25-1 with TRBJ2-3; no clear D. V was clipped by 4 bases and J by 3 bases, with 11 bases between them. CDR3 length: 14 amino acids. CDR1 is MGHDK and CDR2 is SYGVNS in the germline V gene. The CDR3 bases are TGTGCCAGCAGTGTGGGCAGATCGACAGATACGCAGTATTTT. Translating gives CASSVGRSTDTQYF.

V is TRBV2 and J is TRBJ1-2; possibly TRBD1 for D (5 bases). The CDR3 is 16 residues long. Germline lookup yields CDR1 SNHLY and CDR2 FYNNEI. V was shortened by 11 bases and J by 4 bases, with 26 bases between the two germline ends. The CDR3 spells CAGAGGRGGTGYGYTF. In DNA, the CDR3 is TGTGCCGGGGCTGGAGGTCGGGGGGGTACGGGCTATGGCTACACCTTC.

The gene calls are TRBV11-2 and TRBJ1-5; D is ambiguous. CDR1 and CDR2 (germline): SGHAT, FQNNGV. V was shortened by 1 base and J by 4 bases, with 5 bases between the two germline ends. This CDR3 is 13 amino acids long. The CDR3 spells CASSLARNQPQHF. The CDR3 coding sequence is TGTGCCAGCAGCTTAGCTCGGAATCAGCCCCAGCATTTT.

J is TRBJ2-1 and V is TRBV21-1; the DNA was not compared with TRBD2, the D call given in the table. TRBV21-1 is classified as a pseudogene. The CDR3 contains 17 residues. The DNA for the CDR3 is TGTGCCAGCAGCAAAGAGAGTGCAGGAGGACGTGACAATGAGCAGTTCTTC. It encodes CASSKESAGGRDNEQFF.

The chain couples TRBV7-9 to TRBJ1-2, with TRBD1 identical over 10 bases. Germline assignment: CDR1 SEHNR and CDR2 FQNEAQ (reference sequence). This CDR3 has 14 amino acids. V was pared by 5 bases and J by 3 bases, with 3 bases of the junction left unmatched. The CDR3 protein is CASSAGTGDYGYTF. The CDR3, as DNA: TGTGCCAGCAGCGCCGGGACAGGGGACTATGGCTACACCTTC.

The chain is built from TRBV27 and TRBJ2-7; 11 bases agree with TRBD2. Per the germline V gene, CDR1 is MNHEY and CDR2 is SMNVEV (reference sequence). This CDR3 spans 15 amino acids. V lost 0 bases, J lost 3 bases, and 1 base stayed unmatched. CDR3 protein: CASSLSLAGVYEQYF. CDR3 nucleotides: TGTGCCAGCAGTTTATCACTAGCGGGAGTCTACGAGCAGTACTTC.

The chain is built from TRBV9 and TRBJ1-1; 7 nucleotides align to TRBD1. CDR3 length equals 13 residues. Trimming took 3 bases from V and 4 from J; bases not matched to a gene: 3. Germline loops: CDR1 SGDLS, CDR2 YYNGEE. The CDR3 DNA reads TGTGCCAGCAGCGCGGGACAGACCACTGAAGCTTTCTTT. Protein: CASSAGQTTEAFF.

The chain carries TRBV19 and TRBJ1-2; tentatively, D is TRBD1 (5 bases). The CDR3 loop spans 13 amino acids. Germline-derived CDR1 and CDR2 are LNHDA and SQIVND (reference sequence). Between the trimmed V and J ends, which lost 3 bases and 8 bases, there was a span of 13 bases. This CDR3 reads CASSMSGVGGYTF. For the CDR3, the DNA is TGTGCCAGTAGTATGTCGGGGGTCGGCGGCTACACCTTC.

V gene TRBV7-8 combines with J gene TRBJ2-2; D gene unclear. The germline gives CDR1 SGHVS, CDR2 FQNEAQ. The CDR3 length is 15 residues. Deletions cut 5 bases from V and 7 bases from J, with 17 bases between. CDR3 sequence (DNA): TGTGCCAGCAGCGTAAGCCTAGTTTCTAACGGGGAGCTGTTTTTT. This sequence encodes CASSVSLVSNGELFF.

V usage is TRBV9 and J usage is TRBJ1-3, with D hard to call. The CDR3 contains 14 residues. The V end lost 0 bases, the J end lost 0 bases, and 4 bases lay between the germline ends. Per the germline V gene, CDR1 is SGDLS and CDR2 is YYNGEE. The CDR3 sequence is CASSVGSSGNTIYF. CDR3 DNA: TGTGCCAGCAGCGTAGGGAGCTCTGGAAACACCATATATTTT.

The chain combines TRBV18 with TRBJ2-3, with 9 bases aligning to TRBD2. This CDR3 comprises 15 residues. Germline-derived CDR1 and CDR2 are KGHSH and LQKENI. Trimming removed 6 bases from V and 5 bases from J; junction bases left unmatched: 9. This CDR3 is CASSRSGSGVDTQYF. In DNA form, the CDR3 reads TGTGCCAGCTCCCGTAGCGGGAGCGGGGTAGATACGCAGTATTTT.

J is TRBJ1-4 and V is TRBV2; D might be TRBD1 (5 bases). The CDR3 totals 16 residues. Trimming shortened V by 3 bases and J by 4 bases, and 15 bases separated the two germline ends. Germline CDR1 SNHLY, CDR2 FYNNEI. CDR3 sequence reads: CASSEGTGILNEKLFF. CDR3 DNA sequence: TGTGCCAGCAGTGAGGGAACAGGAATACTTAATGAAAAACTGTTTTTT.

This clone is labeled as large (0.1 to 1%). In DNA, the CDR3 is TGTGCCAGCTCACGGCAGGGGTTGGATACGCAGTATTTT. It specifies CASSRQGLDTQYF. The chain has TRBV18 and TRBJ2-3, with D possibly being TRBD1 (6 bases). V lost 4 bases and J lost 6, with 11 bases in between. CDR3 size: 13 residues. Germline V gives CDR1 KGHSH, CDR2 LQKENI.

Only a few counts were recorded for this clone. The chain is built from TRBV5-6 and TRBJ2-3; maybe TRBD2 (7 bases). The V end lost 2 bases, the J end lost 6 bases, and 19 bases lay between the germline ends. The CDR3 is 16 residues long. Germline assignment: CDR1 SGHDT and CDR2 YYEEEE. CDR3 DNA sequence: TGTGCCAGCAGCTTCATCCCTAGCGGAGGGGGGGATACGCAGTATTTT. Amino acids: CASSFIPSGGGDTQYF. The whole variable domain, remainder taken from reference TRBV5-6 and TRBJ2-3, is DAGVTQSPTHLIKTRGQQVTLRCSPKSGHDTVSWYQQALGQGPQFIFQYYEEEERQRGNFPDRFSGHQFPNYSSELNVNALLLGDSALYLCASSFIPSGGGDTQYFGPGTRLTVL.

V usage is TRBV10-3 and J usage is TRBJ2-3, with D possibly being TRBD2 (6 bases). The ends were cut back, 3 bases at V and 1 base at J, with 17 bases in the middle. Germline CDR1 is ENHRY and CDR2 is SYGVKD. This CDR3 is built from 17 residues. The CDR3 loop is CAISDPSSGAGTDTQYF. For the CDR3, the DNA is TGTGCCATCAGTGACCCTAGTAGCGGAGCCGGCACAGATACGCAGTATTTT.

This chain connects TRBV6-5 to TRBJ1-1; 7 positions agree with TRBD1. J gave up 1 base and V 1 base, and 0 bases lay outside the gene matches. CDR3 size: 14 residues. CDR1 and CDR2 from the germline V gene are MNHEY and SVGAGI. The DNA of the CDR3 is TGTGCCAGCAGTTACTGGGACAGGAACACTGAAGCTTTCTTT. It specifies CASSYWDRNTEAFF.

Comment on this clone: Other DNA variants within this sample encode the same CDR3. CDR3 sequence: CASSVGAGGTDTQYF. CDR3 DNA sequence: TGTGCCAGCAGCGTAGGAGCGGGAGGAACAGATACGCAGTATTTT. V and J are TRBV9 and TRBJ2-3, with 9 bases aligning to TRBD2. The CDR3 is made up of 15 amino acids. The germline V gene encodes CDR1 SGDLS and CDR2 YYNGEE. The junction had 2 bases not matched to a gene; V was cut back by 0 bases and J by 3 bases.